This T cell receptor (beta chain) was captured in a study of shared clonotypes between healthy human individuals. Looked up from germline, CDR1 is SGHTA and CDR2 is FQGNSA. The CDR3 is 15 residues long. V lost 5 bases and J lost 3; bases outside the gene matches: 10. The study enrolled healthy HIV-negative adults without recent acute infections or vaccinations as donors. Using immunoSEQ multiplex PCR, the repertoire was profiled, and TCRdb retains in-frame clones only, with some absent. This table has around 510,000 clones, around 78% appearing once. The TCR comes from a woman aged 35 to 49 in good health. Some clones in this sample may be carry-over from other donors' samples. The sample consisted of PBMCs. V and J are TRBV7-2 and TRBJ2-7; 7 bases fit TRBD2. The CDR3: CASSRSGTRDYEQYF. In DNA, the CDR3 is TGTGCCAGCAGCCGAAGCGGGACTCGGGACTACGAGCAGTACTTC.